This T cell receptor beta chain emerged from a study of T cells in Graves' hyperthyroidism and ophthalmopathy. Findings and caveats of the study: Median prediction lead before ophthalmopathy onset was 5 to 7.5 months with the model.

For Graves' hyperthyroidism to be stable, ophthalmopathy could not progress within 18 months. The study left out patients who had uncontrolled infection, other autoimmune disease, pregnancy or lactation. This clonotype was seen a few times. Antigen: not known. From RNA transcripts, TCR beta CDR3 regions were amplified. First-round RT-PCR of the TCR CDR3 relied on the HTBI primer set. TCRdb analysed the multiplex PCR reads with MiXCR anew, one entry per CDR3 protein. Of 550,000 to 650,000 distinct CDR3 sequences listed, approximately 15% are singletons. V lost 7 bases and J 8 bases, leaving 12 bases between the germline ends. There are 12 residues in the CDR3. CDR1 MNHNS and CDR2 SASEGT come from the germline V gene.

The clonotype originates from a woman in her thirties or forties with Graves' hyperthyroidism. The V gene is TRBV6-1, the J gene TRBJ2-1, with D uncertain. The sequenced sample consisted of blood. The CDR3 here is CASTQVAHEQFF. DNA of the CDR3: TGTGCCAGCACGCAGGTAGCTCATGAGCAGTTCTTC.